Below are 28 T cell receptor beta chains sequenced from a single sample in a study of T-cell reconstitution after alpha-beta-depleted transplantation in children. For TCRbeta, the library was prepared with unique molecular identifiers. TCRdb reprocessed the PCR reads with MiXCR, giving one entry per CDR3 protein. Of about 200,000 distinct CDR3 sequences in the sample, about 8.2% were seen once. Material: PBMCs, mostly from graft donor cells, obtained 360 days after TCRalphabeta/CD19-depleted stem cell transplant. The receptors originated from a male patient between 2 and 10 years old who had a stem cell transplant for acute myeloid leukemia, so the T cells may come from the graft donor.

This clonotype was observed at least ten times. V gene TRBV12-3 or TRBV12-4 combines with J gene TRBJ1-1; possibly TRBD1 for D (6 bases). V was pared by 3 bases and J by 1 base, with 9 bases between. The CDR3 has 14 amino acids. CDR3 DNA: TGTGCCAGCAGTTTTGGGGGCGCGAACACTGAAGCTTTCTTT. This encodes CASSFGGANTEAFF.

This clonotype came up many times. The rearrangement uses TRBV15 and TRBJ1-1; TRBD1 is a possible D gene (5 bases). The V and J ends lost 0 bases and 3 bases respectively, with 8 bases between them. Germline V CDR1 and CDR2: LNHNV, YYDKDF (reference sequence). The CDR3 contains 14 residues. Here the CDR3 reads CATSRDPGYTEAFF. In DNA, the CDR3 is TGTGCCACCAGCAGAGACCCAGGGTACACTGAAGCTTTCTTT.

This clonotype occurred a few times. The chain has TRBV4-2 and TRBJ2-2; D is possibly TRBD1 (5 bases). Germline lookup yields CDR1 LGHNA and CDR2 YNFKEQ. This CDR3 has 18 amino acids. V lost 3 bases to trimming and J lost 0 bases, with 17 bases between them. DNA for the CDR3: TGTGCCAGCAGCCAGCAGGCGTGGGGCCTCGCGAACACCGGGGAGCTGTTTTTT. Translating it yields CASSQQAWGLANTGELFF.

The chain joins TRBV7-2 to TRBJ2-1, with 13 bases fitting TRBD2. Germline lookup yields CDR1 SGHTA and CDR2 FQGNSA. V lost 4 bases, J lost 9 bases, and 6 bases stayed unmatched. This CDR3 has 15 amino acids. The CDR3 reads CASSSTSGGATEQFF. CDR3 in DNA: TGTGCCAGCAGCTCCACTAGCGGGGGGGCCACTGAGCAGTTCTTC. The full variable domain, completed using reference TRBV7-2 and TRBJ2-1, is GAGVSQSPSNKVTEKGKDVELRCDPISGHTALYWYRQSLGQGLEFLIYFQGNSAPDKSGLPSDRFSAERTGGSVSTLTIQRTQQEDSAVYLCASSSTSGGATEQFFGPGTRLTVL.

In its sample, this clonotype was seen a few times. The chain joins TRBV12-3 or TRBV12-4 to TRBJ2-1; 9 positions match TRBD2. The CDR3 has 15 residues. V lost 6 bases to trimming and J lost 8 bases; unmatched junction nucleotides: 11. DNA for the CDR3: TGTGCCAGCAGGATTACCTGGCGGGAGGGCCATGAGCAGTTCTTC. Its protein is CASRITWREGHEQFF.

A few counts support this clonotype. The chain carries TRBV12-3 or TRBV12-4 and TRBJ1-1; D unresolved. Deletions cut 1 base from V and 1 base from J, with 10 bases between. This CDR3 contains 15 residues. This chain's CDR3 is CASSLVWRSNTEAFF. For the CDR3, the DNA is TGTGCCAGCAGTTTAGTTTGGCGGTCGAACACTGAAGCTTTCTTT.

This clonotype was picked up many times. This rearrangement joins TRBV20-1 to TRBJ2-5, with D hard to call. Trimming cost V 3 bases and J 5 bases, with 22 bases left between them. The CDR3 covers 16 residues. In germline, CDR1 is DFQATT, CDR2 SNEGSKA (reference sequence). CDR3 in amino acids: CSASSPSGPPGETQYF. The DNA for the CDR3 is TGCAGTGCTAGTTCTCCCTCCGGCCCTCCCGGGGAGACCCAGTACTTC.

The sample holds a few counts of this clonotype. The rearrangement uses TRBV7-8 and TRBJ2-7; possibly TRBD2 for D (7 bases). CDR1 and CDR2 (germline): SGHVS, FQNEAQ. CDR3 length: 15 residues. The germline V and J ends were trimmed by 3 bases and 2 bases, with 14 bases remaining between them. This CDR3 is CASSLYGGLPYEQYF. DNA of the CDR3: TGTGCCAGCAGCTTGTACGGGGGGCTTCCCTACGAGCAGTACTTC.

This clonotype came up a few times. This chain's CDR3 is CASSPDAEVTYEQYV. The CDR3 region has the DNA TGTGCCAGCAGCCCCGACGCTGAGGTGACCTACGAGCAGTACGTC. The V and J genes are TRBV6-2 or TRBV6-3 and TRBJ2-7, with D uncertain. CDR3 length equals 15 residues. Trimming removed 6 bases at V and 2 bases at J, with 17 bases between. In germline, CDR1 is MNHEY, CDR2 SVGEGT.

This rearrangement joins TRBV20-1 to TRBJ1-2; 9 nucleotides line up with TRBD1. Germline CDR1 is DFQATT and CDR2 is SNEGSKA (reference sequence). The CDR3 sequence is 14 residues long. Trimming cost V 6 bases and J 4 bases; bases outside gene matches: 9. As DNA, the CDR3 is TGCAGTGCGCCCTTTGACAGGGGGTTCTATGGCTACACCTTC. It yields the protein CSAPFDRGFYGYTF.

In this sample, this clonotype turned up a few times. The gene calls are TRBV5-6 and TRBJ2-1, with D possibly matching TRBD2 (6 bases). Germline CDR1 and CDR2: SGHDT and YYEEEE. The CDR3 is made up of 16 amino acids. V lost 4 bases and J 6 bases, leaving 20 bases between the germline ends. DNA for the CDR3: TGTGCCAGCAGCCCACCCCCGGGACTCCCCCGCAATGAGCAGTTCTTC. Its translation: CASSPPPGLPRNEQFF.

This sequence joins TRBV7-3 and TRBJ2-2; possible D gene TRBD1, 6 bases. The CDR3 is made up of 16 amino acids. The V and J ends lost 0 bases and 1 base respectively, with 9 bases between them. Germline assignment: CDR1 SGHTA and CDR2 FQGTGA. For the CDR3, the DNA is TGTGCCAGCAGCTTAACCGGGACATTGAACACCGGGGAGCTGTTTTTT. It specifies CASSLTGTLNTGELFF.

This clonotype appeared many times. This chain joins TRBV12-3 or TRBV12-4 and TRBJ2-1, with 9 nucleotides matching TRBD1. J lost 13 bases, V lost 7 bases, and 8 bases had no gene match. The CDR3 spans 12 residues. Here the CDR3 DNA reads TGTGCCAGCAACCAAAACAGGGGGCGACAGTTCTTC. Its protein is CASNQNRGRQFF.

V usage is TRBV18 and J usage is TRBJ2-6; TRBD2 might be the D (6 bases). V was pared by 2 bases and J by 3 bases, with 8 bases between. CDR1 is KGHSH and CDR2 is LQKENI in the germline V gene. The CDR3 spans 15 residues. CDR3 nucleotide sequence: TGTGCCAGCTCACCATGGAGGGATGGGGCCAACGTCCTGACTTTC. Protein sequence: CASSPWRDGANVLTF.

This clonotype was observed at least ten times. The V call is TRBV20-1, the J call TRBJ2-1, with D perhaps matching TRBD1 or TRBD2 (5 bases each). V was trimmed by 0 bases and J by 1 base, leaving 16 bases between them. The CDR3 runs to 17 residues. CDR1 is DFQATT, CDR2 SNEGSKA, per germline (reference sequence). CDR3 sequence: CSARDRLWDQSYNEQFF. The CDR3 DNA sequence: TGCAGTGCTAGAGATAGGCTCTGGGACCAATCCTACAATGAGCAGTTCTTC.

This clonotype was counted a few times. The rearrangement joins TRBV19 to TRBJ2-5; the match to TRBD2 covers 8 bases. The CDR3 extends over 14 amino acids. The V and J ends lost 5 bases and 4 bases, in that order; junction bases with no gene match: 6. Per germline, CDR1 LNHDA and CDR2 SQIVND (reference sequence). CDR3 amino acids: CASSLMTSAETQYF. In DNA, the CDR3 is TGTGCCAGTAGTCTGATGACTAGCGCAGAGACCCAGTACTTC.

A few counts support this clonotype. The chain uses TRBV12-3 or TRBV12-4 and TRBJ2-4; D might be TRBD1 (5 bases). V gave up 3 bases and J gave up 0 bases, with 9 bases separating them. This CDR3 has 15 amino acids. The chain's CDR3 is CASSFQGLAKNIQYF. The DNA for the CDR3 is TGTGCCAGCAGTTTTCAGGGATTAGCCAAAAACATTCAGTACTTC.

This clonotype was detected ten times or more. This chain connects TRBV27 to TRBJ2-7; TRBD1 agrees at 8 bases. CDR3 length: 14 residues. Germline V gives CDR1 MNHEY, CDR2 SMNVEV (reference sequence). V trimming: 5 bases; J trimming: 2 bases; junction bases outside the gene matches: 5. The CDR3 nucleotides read TGTGCCAGCAGTGATCCGGGACAGGCCTACGAGCAGTACTTC. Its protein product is CASSDPGQAYEQYF.

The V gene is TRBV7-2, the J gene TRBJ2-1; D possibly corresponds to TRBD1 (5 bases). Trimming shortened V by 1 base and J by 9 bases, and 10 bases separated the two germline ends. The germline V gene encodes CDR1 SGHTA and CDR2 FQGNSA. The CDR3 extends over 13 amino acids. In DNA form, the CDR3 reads TGTGCCAGCAGCTTAGAAGCAGGGCGTGAGCAGTTCTTC. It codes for CASSLEAGREQFF.

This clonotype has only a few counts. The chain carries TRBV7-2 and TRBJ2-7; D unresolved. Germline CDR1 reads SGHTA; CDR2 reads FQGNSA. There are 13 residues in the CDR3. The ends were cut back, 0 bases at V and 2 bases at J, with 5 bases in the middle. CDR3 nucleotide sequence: TGTGCCAGCAGCTTAGCACTCACCTACGAGCAGTACGTC. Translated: CASSLALTYEQYV.

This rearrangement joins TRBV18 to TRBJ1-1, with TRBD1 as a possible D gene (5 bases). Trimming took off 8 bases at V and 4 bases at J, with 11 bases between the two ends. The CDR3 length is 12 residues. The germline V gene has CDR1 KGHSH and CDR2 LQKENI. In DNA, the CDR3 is TGTGCCAGCCACGGGGGACTCACTGAAGCTTTCTTT. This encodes CASHGGLTEAFF.

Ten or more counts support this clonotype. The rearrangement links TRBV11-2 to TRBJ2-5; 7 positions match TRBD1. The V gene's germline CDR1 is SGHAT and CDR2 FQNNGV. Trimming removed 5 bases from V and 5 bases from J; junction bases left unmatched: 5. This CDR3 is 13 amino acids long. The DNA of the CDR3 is TGTGCCAGCAGCCCCGACAGGGTTGAGACCCAGTACTTC. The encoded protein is CASSPDRVETQYF.

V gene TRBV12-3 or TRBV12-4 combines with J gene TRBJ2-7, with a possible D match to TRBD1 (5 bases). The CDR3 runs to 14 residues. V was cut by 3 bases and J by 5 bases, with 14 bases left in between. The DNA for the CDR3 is TGTGCCAGCAGTTTTTCCTACAGGATCCACGAGCAGTACTTC. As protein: CASSFSYRIHEQYF.

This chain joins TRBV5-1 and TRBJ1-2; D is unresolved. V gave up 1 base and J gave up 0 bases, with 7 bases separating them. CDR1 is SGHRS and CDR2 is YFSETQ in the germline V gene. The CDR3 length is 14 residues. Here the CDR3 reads CASSLYSSNYGYTF. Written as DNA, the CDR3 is TGCGCCAGCAGCTTGTACAGCTCTAACTATGGCTACACCTTC.

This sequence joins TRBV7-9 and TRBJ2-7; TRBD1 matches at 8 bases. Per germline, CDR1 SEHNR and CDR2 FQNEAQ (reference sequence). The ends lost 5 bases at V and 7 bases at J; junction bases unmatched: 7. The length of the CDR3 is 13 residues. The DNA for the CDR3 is TGTGCCAGCAGCCGGGACAGGATGCTAGAGCAGTACTTC. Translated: CASSRDRMLEQYF.

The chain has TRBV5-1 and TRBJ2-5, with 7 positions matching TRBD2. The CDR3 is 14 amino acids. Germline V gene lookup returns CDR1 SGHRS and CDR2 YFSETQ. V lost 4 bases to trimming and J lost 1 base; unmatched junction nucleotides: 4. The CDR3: CASSPTSAQETQYF. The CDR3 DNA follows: TGCGCCAGCAGCCCCACTAGCGCCCAAGAGACCCAGTACTTC.

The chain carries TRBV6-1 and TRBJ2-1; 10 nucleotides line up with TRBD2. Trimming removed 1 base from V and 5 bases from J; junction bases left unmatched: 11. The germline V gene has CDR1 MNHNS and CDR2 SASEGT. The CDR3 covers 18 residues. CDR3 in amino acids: CASSEEAGGGGLHNEQFF. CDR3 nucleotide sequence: TGTGCCAGCAGTGAAGAAGCGGGGGGGGGAGGGCTACACAATGAGCAGTTCTTC.

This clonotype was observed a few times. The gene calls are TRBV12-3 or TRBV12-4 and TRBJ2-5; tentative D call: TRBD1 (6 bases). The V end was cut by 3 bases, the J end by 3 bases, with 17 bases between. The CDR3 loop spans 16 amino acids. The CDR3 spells CASSLEAGATKETQYF. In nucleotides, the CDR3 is TGTGCCAGCAGTTTGGAGGCAGGGGCTACCAAAGAGACCCAGTACTTC.